The clone carrying this T cell receptor beta chain has at least ten counts. What it recognizes is unknown. This entry comes from a study of identical twins. CDR1 SGHRS and CDR2 YFSETQ come from the germline V gene. V gave up 2 bases and J gave up 4 bases, with 6 bases separating them. This CDR3 has 13 residues. Points from the study as a whole: Because invariant MAIT and iNKT cells could be present, zero-insertion analyses could be partly confounded. An excess of low generation probability was shown by twin-shared out-of-frame alpha sequences. Within beta out-of-frame sequences, the excess sharing observed between twins was weaker. Beta clonotypes that were abundant in cord blood contained fewer insertions, a pattern absent from memory repertoires.

A single record per CDR3 protein comes from TCRdb applying MiXCR to the 5' RACE reads. The sample holds 350,000 or so distinct CDR3 sequences, roughly 9% seen once. This clonotype was obtained from a woman aged 50 to 60 in good health. This chain joins TRBV5-1 and TRBJ2-2; the D gene is possibly TRBD2 (6 bases). The material sequenced was naive T cells sorted from blood. The CDR3 loop reads CASSFSGTGELFF. The CDR3 DNA follows: TGCGCCAGCAGCTTTAGCGGCACCGGGGAGCTGTTTTTT.